The sequence of this TCR beta chain was determined in a study of cytomegalovirus exposure and HLA in healthy donors. Remarks on this clone: The antigen remains unidentified.

After removal of 5 bases from V and 0 bases from J, the junction contained 4 bases not matched to a gene. The CDR3 length is 14 residues. Germline loops: CDR1 SNHLY, CDR2 FYNNEI. Some clones are missing from TCRdb's copy, which holds only in-frame ones; the method was immunoSEQ multiplex PCR. In the table there are around 56,000 clones, roughly 89% of which are singletons. Findings and limits, study-wide: A few CMV-associated chains were confirmed in vitro to be specific for CMV antigens. According to the study, about 180 TCR beta chains were cytomegalovirus-associated. Many donors shared some public TCRs, even though most TCR sequences were rare.

The TCR sequence derives from a woman aged 18-30 years in good health and CMV-seronegative. The source material was PBMCs. The chain has TRBV2 and TRBJ2-7, with TRBD1 matching over 7 bases. Written as DNA, the CDR3 is TGTGCCAGCAGTCCGACAGGGAACTCCTACGAGCAGTACTTC. Encoded protein: CASSPTGNSYEQYF.